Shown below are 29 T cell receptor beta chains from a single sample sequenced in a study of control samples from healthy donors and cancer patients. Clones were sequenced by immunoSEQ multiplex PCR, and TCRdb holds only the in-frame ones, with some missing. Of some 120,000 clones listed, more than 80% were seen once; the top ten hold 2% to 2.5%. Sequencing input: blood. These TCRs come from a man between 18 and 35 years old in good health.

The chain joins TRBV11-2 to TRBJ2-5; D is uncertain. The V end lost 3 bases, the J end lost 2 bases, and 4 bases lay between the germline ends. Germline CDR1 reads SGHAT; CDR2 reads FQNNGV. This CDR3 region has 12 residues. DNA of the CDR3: TGTGCCAGCAGCTTCCAGCAAGAGACCCAGTACTTC. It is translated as CASSFQQETQYF.

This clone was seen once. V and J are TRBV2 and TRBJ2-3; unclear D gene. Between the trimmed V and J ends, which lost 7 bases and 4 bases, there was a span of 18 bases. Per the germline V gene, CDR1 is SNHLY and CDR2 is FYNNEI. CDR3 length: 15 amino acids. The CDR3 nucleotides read TGTGCCAGCACCCCTGACGGGCAGGATTCAGATACGCAGTATTTT. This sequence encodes CASTPDGQDSDTQYF. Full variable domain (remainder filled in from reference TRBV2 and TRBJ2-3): EPEVTQTPSHQVTQMGQEVILRCVPISNHLYFYWYRQILGQKVEFLVSFYNNEISEKSEIFDDQFSVERPDGSNFTLKIRSTKLEDSAMYFCASTPDGQDSDTQYFGPGTRLTVL.

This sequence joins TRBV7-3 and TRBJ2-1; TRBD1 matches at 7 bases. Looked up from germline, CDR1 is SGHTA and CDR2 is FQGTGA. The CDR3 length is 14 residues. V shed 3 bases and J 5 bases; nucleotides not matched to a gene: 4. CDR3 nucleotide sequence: TGTGCCAGCAGCTTGGGACAGTCGAACAATGAGCAGTTCTTC. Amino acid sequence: CASSLGQSNNEQFF.

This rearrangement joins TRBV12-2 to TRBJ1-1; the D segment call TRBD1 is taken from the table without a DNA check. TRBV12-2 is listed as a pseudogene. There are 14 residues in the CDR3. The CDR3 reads CASRLEAGNTEAFF. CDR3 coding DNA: TGTGCAAGTCGCTTAGAAGCAGGGAACACTGAAGCTTTCTTT.

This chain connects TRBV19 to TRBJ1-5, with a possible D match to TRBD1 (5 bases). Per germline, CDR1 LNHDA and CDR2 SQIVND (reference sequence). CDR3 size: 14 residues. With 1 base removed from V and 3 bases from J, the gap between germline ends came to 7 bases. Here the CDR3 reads CASSIVGVNQPQHF. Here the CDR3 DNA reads TGTGCCAGTAGTATAGTGGGGGTCAATCAGCCCCAGCATTTT.

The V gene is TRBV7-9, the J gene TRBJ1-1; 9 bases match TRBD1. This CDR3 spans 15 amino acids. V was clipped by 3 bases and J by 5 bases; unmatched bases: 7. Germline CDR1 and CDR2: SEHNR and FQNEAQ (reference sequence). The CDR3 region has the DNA TGTGCCAGCAGCTTCCATACAGGGGGCCGTACTGAAGCTTTCTTT. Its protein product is CASSFHTGGRTEAFF.

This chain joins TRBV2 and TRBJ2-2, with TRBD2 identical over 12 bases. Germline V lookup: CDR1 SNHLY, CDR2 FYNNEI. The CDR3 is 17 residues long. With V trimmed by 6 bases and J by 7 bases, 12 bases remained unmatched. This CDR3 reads CASSPSGGALGHGELFF. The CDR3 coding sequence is TGTGCCAGCAGCCCTAGCGGGGGGGCCTTAGGACACGGGGAGCTGTTTTTT.

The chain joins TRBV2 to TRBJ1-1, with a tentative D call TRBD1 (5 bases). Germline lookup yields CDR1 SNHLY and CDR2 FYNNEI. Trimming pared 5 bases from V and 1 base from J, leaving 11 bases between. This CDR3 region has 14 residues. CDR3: CASSTRAKNTEAFF. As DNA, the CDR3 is TGTGCCAGCAGTACCAGGGCGAAGAACACTGAAGCTTTCTTT.

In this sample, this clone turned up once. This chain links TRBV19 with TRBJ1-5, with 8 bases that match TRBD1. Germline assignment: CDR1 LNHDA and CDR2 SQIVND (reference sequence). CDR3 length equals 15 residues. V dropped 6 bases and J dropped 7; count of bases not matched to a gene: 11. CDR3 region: CASRNRTGTGQPQHF. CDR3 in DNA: TGTGCCAGTAGAAACCGGACAGGGACAGGCCAGCCCCAGCATTTT.

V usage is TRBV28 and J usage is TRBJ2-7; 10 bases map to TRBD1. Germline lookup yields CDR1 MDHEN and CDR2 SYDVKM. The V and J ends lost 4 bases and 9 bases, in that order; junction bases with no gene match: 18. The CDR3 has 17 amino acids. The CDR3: CASSSQGKGQGSGVQYF. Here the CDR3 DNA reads TGTGCCAGCAGTTCGCAAGGAAAGGGACAGGGGAGTGGGGTGCAGTACTTC. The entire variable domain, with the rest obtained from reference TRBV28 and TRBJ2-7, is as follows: DVKVTQSSRYLVKRTGEKVFLECVQDMDHENMFWYRQDPGLGLRLIYFSYDVKMKEKGDIPEGYSVSREKKERFSLILESASTNQTSMYLCASSSQGKGQGSGVQYFGPGTRLTVT.

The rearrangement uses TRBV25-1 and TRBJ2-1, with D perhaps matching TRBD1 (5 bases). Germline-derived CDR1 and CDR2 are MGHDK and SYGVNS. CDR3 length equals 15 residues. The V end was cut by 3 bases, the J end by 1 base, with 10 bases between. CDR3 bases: TGTGCCAGCAGTGAGCAGGGCCAGTCCTACAATGAGCAGTTCTTC. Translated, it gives CASSEQGQSYNEQFF. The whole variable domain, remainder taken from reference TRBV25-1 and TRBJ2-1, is EADIYQTPRYLVIGTGKKITLECSQTMGHDKMYWYQQDPGMELHLIHYSYGVNSTEKGDLSSESTVSRIRTEHFPLTLESARPSHTSQYLCASSEQGQSYNEQFFGPGTRLTVL.

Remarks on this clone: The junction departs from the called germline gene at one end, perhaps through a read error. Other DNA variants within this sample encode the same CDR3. Here the CDR3 reads CAWSDVGGEKLFF. DNA of the CDR3: TGTGCTTGGAGTGATGTTGGCGGTGAAAAACTGTTTTTT. The gene calls are TRBV30 and TRBJ1-4; D not certain. There are 13 residues in the CDR3. Germline CDR1 reads GTSNPN; CDR2 reads SVGIG (reference sequence).

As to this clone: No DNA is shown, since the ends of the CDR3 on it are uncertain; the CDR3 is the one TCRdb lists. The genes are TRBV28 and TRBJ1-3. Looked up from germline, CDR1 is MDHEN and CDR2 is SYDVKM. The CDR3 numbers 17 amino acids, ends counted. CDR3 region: CASSSSEGRMKGNTIYF.

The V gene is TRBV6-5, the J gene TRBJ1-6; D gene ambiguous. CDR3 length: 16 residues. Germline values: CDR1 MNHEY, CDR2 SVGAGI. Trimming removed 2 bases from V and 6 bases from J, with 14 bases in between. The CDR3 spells CASSYGPGVGNSPLHF. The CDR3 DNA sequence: TGTGCCAGCAGTTACGGGCCGGGAGTGGGTAATTCACCCCTCCACTTT.

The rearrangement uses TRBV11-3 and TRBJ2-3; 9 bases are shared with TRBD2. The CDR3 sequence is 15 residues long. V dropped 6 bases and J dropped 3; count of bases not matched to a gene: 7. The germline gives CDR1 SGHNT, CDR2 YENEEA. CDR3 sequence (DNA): TGTGCCAGCAGTGGGCGGGAGGGCCGAACAGATACGCAGTATTTT. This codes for CASSGREGRTDTQYF. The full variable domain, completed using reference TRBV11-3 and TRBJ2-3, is EAGVVQSPRYKIIEKKQPVAFWCNPISGHNTLYWYLQNLGQGPELLIRYENEEAVDDSQLPKDRFSAERLKGVDSTLKIQPAELGDSAVYLCASSGREGRTDTQYFGPGTRLTVL.

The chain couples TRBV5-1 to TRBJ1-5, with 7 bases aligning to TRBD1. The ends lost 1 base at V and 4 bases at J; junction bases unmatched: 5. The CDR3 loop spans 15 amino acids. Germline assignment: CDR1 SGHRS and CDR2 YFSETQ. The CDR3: CASSLWGTENQPQHF. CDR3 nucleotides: TGCGCCAGCAGCTTGTGGGGGACAGAAAATCAGCCCCAGCATTTT.

CDR3 loop: CASSQTEGPYGYTF. The CDR3 DNA sequence: TGTGCCAGCTCACAAACCGAGGGTCCCTATGGCTACACCTTC. This chain links TRBV18 with TRBJ1-2; no firm D call. V lost 4 bases, J lost 4 bases, and 13 bases lay in between. CDR1 and CDR2 from the germline V gene are KGHSH and LQKENI. The CDR3 runs 14 residues.

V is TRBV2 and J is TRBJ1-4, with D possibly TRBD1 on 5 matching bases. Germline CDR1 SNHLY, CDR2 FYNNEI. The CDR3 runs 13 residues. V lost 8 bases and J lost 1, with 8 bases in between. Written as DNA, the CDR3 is TGTGCCAGCTCCAGGGAAACTAATGAAAAACTGTTTTTT. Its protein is CASSRETNEKLFF.

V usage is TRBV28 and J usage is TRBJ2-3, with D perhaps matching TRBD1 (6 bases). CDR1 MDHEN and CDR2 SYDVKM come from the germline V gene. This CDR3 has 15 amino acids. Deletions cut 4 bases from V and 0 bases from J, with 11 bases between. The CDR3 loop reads CASSSPGVSTDTQYF. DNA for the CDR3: TGTGCCAGCAGTTCCCCAGGGGTTAGCACAGATACGCAGTATTTT.

CDR3 protein: CASSTGLATSSYEQYF. In DNA form, the CDR3 reads TGTGCCAGCAGTACCGGACTAGCTACTAGCTCCTACGAGCAGTACTTC. V is TRBV5-6 and J is TRBJ2-7, with 8 bases fitting TRBD2. In germline, CDR1 is SGHDT, CDR2 YYEEEE. J lost 0 bases, V lost 5 bases, and 10 bases had no gene match. There are 16 residues in the CDR3.

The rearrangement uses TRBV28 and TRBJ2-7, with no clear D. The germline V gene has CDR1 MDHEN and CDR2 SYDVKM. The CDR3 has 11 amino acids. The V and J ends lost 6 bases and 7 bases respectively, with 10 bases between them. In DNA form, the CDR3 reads TGTGCCAGCAGCCTTGATATAGAGCAGTACTTC. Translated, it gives CASSLDIEQYF.

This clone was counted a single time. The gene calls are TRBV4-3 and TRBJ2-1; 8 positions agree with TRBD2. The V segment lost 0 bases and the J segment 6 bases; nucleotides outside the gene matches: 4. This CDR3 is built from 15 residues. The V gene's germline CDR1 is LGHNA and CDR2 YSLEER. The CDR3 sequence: CASSQEPSGSNEQFF. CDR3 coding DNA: TGCGCCAGCAGCCAAGAACCTAGCGGGTCCAATGAGCAGTTCTTC.

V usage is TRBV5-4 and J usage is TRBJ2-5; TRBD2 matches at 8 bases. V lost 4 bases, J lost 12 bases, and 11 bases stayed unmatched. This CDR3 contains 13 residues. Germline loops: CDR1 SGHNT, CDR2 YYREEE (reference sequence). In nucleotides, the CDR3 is TGTGCCAGCAGCCCCGGGACTAGAGGGAGTGAGTACTTC. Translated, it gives CASSPGTRGSEYF. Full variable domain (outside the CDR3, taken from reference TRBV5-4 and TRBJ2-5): ETGVTQSPTHLIKTRGQQVTLRCSSQSGHNTVSWYQQALGQGPQFIFQYYREEENGRGNFPPRFSGLQFPNYSSELNVNALELDDSALYLCASSPGTRGSEYFGPGTRLLVL.

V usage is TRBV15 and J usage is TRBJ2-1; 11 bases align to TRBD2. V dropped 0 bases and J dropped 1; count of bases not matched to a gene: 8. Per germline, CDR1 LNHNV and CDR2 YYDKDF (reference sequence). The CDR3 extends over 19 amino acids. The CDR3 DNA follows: TGTGCCACCAGCAGAGATCCCCTCACTAGCGGGAGTTCCTACAATGAGCAGTTCTTC. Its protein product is CATSRDPLTSGSSYNEQFF. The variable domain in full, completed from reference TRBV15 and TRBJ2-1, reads DAMVIQNPRYQVTQFGKPVTLSCSQTLNHNVMYWYQQKSSQAPKLLFHYYDKDFNNEADTPDNFQSRRPNTSFCFLDIRSPGLGDTAMYLCATSRDPLTSGSSYNEQFFGPGTRLTVL.

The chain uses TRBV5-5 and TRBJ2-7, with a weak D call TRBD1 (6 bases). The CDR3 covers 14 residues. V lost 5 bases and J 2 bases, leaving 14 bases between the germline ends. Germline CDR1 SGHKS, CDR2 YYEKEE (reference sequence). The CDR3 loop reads CASSSHRATYEQYV. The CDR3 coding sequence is TGTGCCAGCAGTTCACACAGGGCAACCTACGAGCAGTACGTC.

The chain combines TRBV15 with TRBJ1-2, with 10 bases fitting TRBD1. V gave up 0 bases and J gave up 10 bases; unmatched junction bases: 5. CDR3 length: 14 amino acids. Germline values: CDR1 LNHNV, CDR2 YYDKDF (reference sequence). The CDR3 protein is CATSRDGDRGDYTF. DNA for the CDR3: TGTGCCACCAGCAGAGATGGGGACAGGGGTGACTACACCTTC. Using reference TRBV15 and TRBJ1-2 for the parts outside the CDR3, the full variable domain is DAMVIQNPRYQVTQFGKPVTLSCSQTLNHNVMYWYQQKSSQAPKLLFHYYDKDFNNEADTPDNFQSRRPNTSFCFLDIRSPGLGDTAMYLCATSRDGDRGDYTFGSGTRLTVV.

The CDR3 region has the DNA TGTGCCAGCAGCCTTGGGACAGGGGTCACCGGGGAGCTGTTTTTT. It codes for CASSLGTGVTGELFF. V and J are TRBV5-6 and TRBJ2-2; 10 positions match TRBD1. The germline gives CDR1 SGHDT, CDR2 YYEEEE. V lost 4 bases, J lost 4 bases, and 4 bases stayed unmatched. The CDR3 is made up of 15 amino acids. Full variable domain (outside the CDR3, taken from reference TRBV5-6 and TRBJ2-2): DAGVTQSPTHLIKTRGQQVTLRCSPKSGHDTVSWYQQALGQGPQFIFQYYEEEERQRGNFPDRFSGHQFPNYSSELNVNALLLGDSALYLCASSLGTGVTGELFFGEGSRLTVL.

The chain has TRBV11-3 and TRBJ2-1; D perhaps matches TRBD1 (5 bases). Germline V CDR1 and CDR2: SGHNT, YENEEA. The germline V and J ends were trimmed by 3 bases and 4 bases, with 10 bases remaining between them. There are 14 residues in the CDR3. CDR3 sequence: CASSFRTKYNEQFF. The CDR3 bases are TGTGCCAGCAGCTTTCGGACAAAATACAATGAGCAGTTCTTC.

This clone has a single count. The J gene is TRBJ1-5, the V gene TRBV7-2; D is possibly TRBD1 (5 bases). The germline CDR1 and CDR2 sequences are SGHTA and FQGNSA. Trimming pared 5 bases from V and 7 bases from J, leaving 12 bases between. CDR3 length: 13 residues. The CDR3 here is CASSPGMAQPQHF. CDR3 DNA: TGTGCCAGCAGCCCAGGGATGGCCCAGCCCCAGCATTTT.